This entry lists 22 T cell receptor beta chains sequenced from one sample in a study of low-dose radiotherapy and immunotherapy resistance in tumors. Stated time point: before trial treatment. Gene-specific TRAV and TRBV primers were used for first-strand cDNA, covering alpha and beta chains. TCR amplification used roughly 20 PCR cycles, a constant-region primer and a V-primer adapter. Each CDR3 protein is one row after TCRdb ran MiXCR on the reads. The sample holds 54,000 or so distinct CDR3 sequences, about 25% seen once. This specimen consisted of PBMCs, obtained before treatment. The receptors originated from a male donor with prostate cancer.

This clonotype was found many times. The V gene is TRBV30, the J gene TRBJ1-1; 7 nucleotides line up with TRBD1. Germline CDR1 reads GTSNPN; CDR2 reads SVGIG (reference sequence). Trimming cost V 4 bases and J 2 bases; bases outside gene matches: 7. The CDR3 totals 14 residues. The CDR3: CAWTRGGLNTEAFF. DNA of the CDR3: TGTGCCTGGACCAGGGGGGGATTAAACACTGAAGCTTTCTTT.

V gene TRBV24-1 combines with J gene TRBJ2-3; 9 bases match TRBD2. This CDR3 comprises 13 residues. Germline values: CDR1 KGHDR, CDR2 SFDVKD. The V segment lost 7 bases and the J segment 8 bases; nucleotides outside the gene matches: 6. DNA of the CDR3: TGTGCCACCAGCCTTAGCGGGAGTAGTACGCAGTATTTT. Translation gives CATSLSGSSTQYF.

This clonotype occurred many times. This chain joins TRBV19 and TRBJ2-1, with 10 bases that match TRBD2. This CDR3 has 15 amino acids. CDR1 is LNHDA, CDR2 SQIVND, per germline (reference sequence). J lost 5 bases, V lost 5 bases, and 6 bases had no gene match. This CDR3 reads CASSGSGGPHNEQFF. Written as DNA, the CDR3 is TGTGCCAGTAGTGGTAGCGGGGGGCCACACAATGAGCAGTTCTTC.

This clonotype was seen a handful of times. V is TRBV27 and J is TRBJ2-1; the match to TRBD2 covers 10 bases. V shed 5 bases and J 5 bases; nucleotides not matched to a gene: 3. Germline-derived CDR1 and CDR2 are MNHEY and SMNVEV (reference sequence). CDR3 size: 14 residues. CDR3: CASSRLAGNNEQFF. The CDR3 DNA follows: TGTGCCAGCAGTCGACTAGCGGGCAACAATGAGCAGTTCTTC.

This clonotype was recorded at least ten times. V gene TRBV6-6 combines with J gene TRBJ2-4; tentatively, D is TRBD2 (6 bases). The CDR3 runs to 13 residues. Germline V gene lookup returns CDR1 MNHNY and CDR2 SVGAGI (reference sequence). V shed 11 bases and J shed 3 bases, with 14 bases lying between them. DNA of the CDR3: TGTGCCCACAGCCTCGGGAGCAAAAACATTCAGTACTTC. Its protein product is CAHSLGSKNIQYF.

V and J are TRBV6-6 and TRBJ1-4, with TRBD1 as a possible D gene (6 bases). Germline assignment: CDR1 MNHNY and CDR2 SVGAGI (reference sequence). Trimming took off 5 bases at V and 8 bases at J, with 15 bases between the two ends. The CDR3 spans 14 residues. CDR3 coding DNA: TGTGCCAGCAGTCCCGGACAGAGTTGGGAAAAACTGTTTTTT. It yields the protein CASSPGQSWEKLFF.

The sample holds many counts of this clonotype. The chain joins TRBV28 to TRBJ1-5, with D uncertain. V lost 6 bases and J 3 bases, leaving 15 bases between the germline ends. CDR1 and CDR2 (germline): MDHEN, SYDVKM. The CDR3 extends over 15 amino acids. CDR3 sequence (DNA): TGTGCCAGCAGCAGAAGTAGGGATCTCAATCAGCCCCAGCATTTT. Its translation: CASSRSRDLNQPQHF.

This clonotype was picked up many times. The CDR3 region is CASSIDIRTSGGSYEQYF. DNA of the CDR3: TGTGCCAGCAGCATTGATATCCGGACTAGCGGAGGGTCCTACGAGCAGTACTTC. The chain employs TRBV6-2 or TRBV6-3 and TRBJ2-7; 10 bases match TRBD2. CDR1 MNHEY and CDR2 SVGEGT come from the germline V gene. The V segment lost 6 bases and the J segment 1 base; nucleotides outside the gene matches: 15. This CDR3 has 18 amino acids.

This clonotype was picked up many times. One junction end does not reproduce the germline sequence, and a read error may be involved. This chain joins TRBV5-1 and TRBJ2-7, with D perhaps being TRBD1 or TRBD2 (5 bases each). The CDR3 is 14 amino acids. Germline-derived CDR1 and CDR2 are SGHRS and YFSETQ. As DNA, the CDR3 is TGTGCCAGCAGTTCCGGGACGGAATCCTACGAGCAGTACTTC. Its translation is CASSSGTESYEQYF.

This clonotype was found many times. This chain connects TRBV5-1 to TRBJ2-7; either TRBD1 or TRBD2 may fit D (5 bases each). Germline lookup yields CDR1 SGHRS and CDR2 YFSETQ. The V gene lost 0 bases and the J gene lost 2 bases, with 12 bases spanning the gap. The CDR3 consists of 15 residues. The CDR3 is CASSLDGADPYEQYF. The CDR3 coding sequence is TGCGCCAGCAGCTTGGACGGGGCTGACCCCTACGAGCAGTACTTC.

The gene calls are TRBV14 and TRBJ2-7, with D possibly TRBD2 on 6 matching bases. CDR3 length equals 15 residues. Deletions cut 0 bases from V and 3 bases from J, with 12 bases between. Germline loops: CDR1 SGHDN, CDR2 FVKESK. CDR3 sequence reads: CASSQDAAGSYEQYF. The CDR3, as DNA: TGTGCCAGCAGCCAAGATGCTGCGGGAAGCTACGAGCAGTACTTC. Looking up the rest from reference TRBV14 and TRBJ2-7 gives the full variable domain: EAGVTQFPSHSVIEKGQTVTLRCDPISGHDNLYWYRRVMGKEIKFLLHFVKESKQDESGMPNNRFLAERTGGTYSTLKVQPAELEDSGVYFCASSQDAAGSYEQYFGPGTRLTVT.

This clonotype has a count of ten or more. V usage is TRBV2 and J usage is TRBJ2-1, with 8 bases fitting TRBD1. The CDR3 is 12 amino acids. V shed 4 bases, J shed 9 bases, and the junction held 2 bases outside the gene matches. CDR1 is SNHLY, CDR2 FYNNEI, per germline. The CDR3 DNA sequence: TGTGCCAGCAGTGGGACAGGGATTGAGCAGTTCTTC. It is translated as CASSGTGIEQFF.

This clonotype was observed many times. The chain uses TRBV28 and TRBJ1-1, with no clear D. CDR1 is MDHEN and CDR2 is SYDVKM in the germline V gene. This CDR3 is 11 amino acids long. Trimming cost V 8 bases and J 1 base, with 5 bases left between them. The CDR3 bases are TGTGCCAGCGGTACGAACACTGAAGCTTTCTTT. Protein product: CASGTNTEAFF.

In this sample, this clonotype turned up many times. The rearrangement joins TRBV5-1 to TRBJ1-1, with 8 bases lining up with TRBD1. With V trimmed by 1 base and J by 1 base, 9 bases remained unmatched. Germline V gene sequence: CDR1 SGHRS, CDR2 YFSETQ. The CDR3 runs to 17 residues. The CDR3 sequence is CASSLSGRGRGNTEAFF. CDR3 nucleotides: TGCGCCAGCAGCTTGTCGGGCAGGGGGCGGGGGAACACTGAAGCTTTCTTT.

This clonotype has at least ten counts. The chain recombines TRBV28 with TRBJ2-3; TRBD2 aligns across 7 bases. The CDR3 is 15 residues long. In germline, CDR1 is MDHEN, CDR2 SYDVKM. The J segment lost 6 bases and the V segment lost 1 base, leaving 7 bases of the junction unmatched. The CDR3 sequence is CASSLSRGGTDTQYF. As DNA, the CDR3 is TGTGCCAGCAGTTTATCAAGGGGAGGGACTGATACGCAGTATTTT.

This rearrangement joins TRBV12-3 or TRBV12-4 to TRBJ2-7; no definite D call. The V gene lost 6 bases and the J gene lost 1 base, with 7 bases spanning the gap. The CDR3 has 12 amino acids. CDR3 sequence reads: CASSYHSYEQYF. In DNA, the CDR3 is TGTGCCAGCAGCTACCATTCCTACGAGCAGTACTTC.

The sample holds many counts of this clonotype. The CDR3 DNA is TGCGCCAGCAGCCAATTCCTAGCGGGGGCTAACAATGAGCAGTTCTTC. Its translation is CASSQFLAGANNEQFF. V gene TRBV4-1 combines with J gene TRBJ2-1, with 10 bases identical to TRBD2. The trim removed 2 bases at V and 5 bases at J, leaving 6 bases unmatched. Per germline, CDR1 MGHRA and CDR2 YSYEKL. The CDR3 spans 16 residues.

Concerning this clonotype: It is likely a read error: a sequence one base away is far more abundant. The chain has TRBV10-3 and TRBJ1-5; no clear D gene. The CDR3 is 15 residues long. The germline CDR1 and CDR2 sequences are ENHRY and SYGVKD. V was clipped by 2 bases and J by 3 bases, with 11 bases between them. The CDR3 here is CAISEAGLFNQPQHF. In nucleotides, the CDR3 is TGTGCCATCAGTGAGGCTGGATTATTCAATCAGCCCCAGCATTTT.

As regards this clonotype: With a far larger clone one base away, a read error is the likely cause. The J gene is TRBJ2-1, the V gene TRBV5-1, with 9 bases fitting TRBD2. The CDR3 is 16 amino acids. Losses at the gene ends were 2 bases for V and 10 bases for J; bases not matched to a gene: 13. Germline lookup yields CDR1 SGHRS and CDR2 YFSETQ. The CDR3: CASSFSSGASSYEQFF. CDR3 DNA: TGCGCCAGCAGCTTTTCTAGCGGGGCTAGCTCCTACGAGCAGTTCTTC. Full variable domain (rest looked up from reference TRBV5-1 and TRBJ2-1): KAGVTQTPRYLIKTRGQQVTLSCSPISGHRSVSWYQQTPGQGLQFLFEYFSETQRNKGNFPGRFSGRQFSNSRSEMNVSTLELGDSALYLCASSFSSGASSYEQFFGPGTRLTVL.

As for this clonotype: This sequence is one base from a far larger clone and is likely a read error. The chain combines TRBV5-1 with TRBJ2-1; either TRBD1 or TRBD2 may fit D (5 bases each). Trimming took off 5 bases at V and 10 bases at J, with 16 bases between the two ends. Germline CDR1 SGHRS, CDR2 YFSETQ. The CDR3 runs to 13 residues. The CDR3 region is CASRLDGTYEQFF. In DNA, the CDR3 is TGCGCCAGCAGACTAGACGGGACCTACGAGCAGTTCTTC.

The V call is TRBV28, the J call TRBJ2-2; D uncertain. The ends were cut back, 4 bases at V and 1 base at J, with 10 bases in the middle. The germline V gene has CDR1 MDHEN and CDR2 SYDVKM. This CDR3 is 15 amino acids long. CDR3 nucleotides: TGTGCCAGCAGTTATGGACGGATGAACACCGGGGAGCTGTTTTTT. This encodes CASSYGRMNTGELFF.

This clonotype turned up a few times. The V gene is TRBV6-5, the J gene TRBJ1-1; D uncertain. Trimming removed 2 bases at V and 4 bases at J, with 8 bases between. Germline lookup yields CDR1 MNHEY and CDR2 SVGAGI. There are 13 residues in the CDR3. In DNA, the CDR3 is TGTGCCAGCAGTTACGACACCTCCACTGAAGCTTTCTTT. It codes for CASSYDTSTEAFF.